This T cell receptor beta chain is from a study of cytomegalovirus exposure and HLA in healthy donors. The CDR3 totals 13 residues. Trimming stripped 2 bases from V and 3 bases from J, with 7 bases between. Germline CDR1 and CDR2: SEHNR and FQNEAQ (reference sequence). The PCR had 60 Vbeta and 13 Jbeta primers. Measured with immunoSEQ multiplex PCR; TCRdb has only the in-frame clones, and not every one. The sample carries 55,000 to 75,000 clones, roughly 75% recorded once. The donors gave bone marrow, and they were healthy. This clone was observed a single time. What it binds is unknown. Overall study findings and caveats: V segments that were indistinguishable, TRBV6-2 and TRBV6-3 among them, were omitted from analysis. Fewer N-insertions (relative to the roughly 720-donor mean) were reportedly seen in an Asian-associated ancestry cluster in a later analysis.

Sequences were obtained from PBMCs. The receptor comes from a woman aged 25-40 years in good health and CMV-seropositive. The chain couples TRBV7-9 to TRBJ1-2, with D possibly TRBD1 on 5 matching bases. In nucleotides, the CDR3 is TGTGCCAGCAGCTTACAGGGCTACTATGGCTACACCTTC. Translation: CASSLQGYYGYTF.